A single sample gave rise to the 21 T cell receptor beta chains below, sequenced in a study of blood T cell repertoires in COVID-19. The table came from immunoSEQ multiplex PCR; TCRdb's copy has only in-frame clones and leaves some out. Of fewer than 250,000 clones in the sample, 65% to 90% were seen once. Sequenced: PBMCs or T cells enriched from blood (not recorded which). These TCRs come from a woman between 40 and 50 years old with acute COVID-19.

The V and J genes are TRBV28 and TRBJ1-2; unclear D gene. This CDR3 has 15 residues. Deletions cut 6 bases from V and 3 bases from J, with 17 bases between. Germline V gene sequence: CDR1 MDHEN, CDR2 SYDVKM. Written as DNA, the CDR3 is TGTGCCAGCAGCCCCTCGGGGATCACTCACTATGGCTACACCTTC. This encodes CASSPSGITHYGYTF.

On this clone itself: Distinct nucleotide sequences in the sample also encode this CDR3. This chain joins TRBV5-1 and TRBJ2-2; 7 bases are shared with TRBD2. The CDR3 is 16 residues long. Germline CDR1 and CDR2: SGHRS and YFSETQ. The J segment lost 0 bases and the V segment lost 0 bases, leaving 2 bases of the junction unmatched. The CDR3 region is CASSLVAGANTGELFF. As DNA, the CDR3 is TGCGCCAGCAGCTTGGTAGCGGGTGCGAACACCGGGGAGCTGTTTTTT.

The genes are TRBV11-3 and TRBJ2-7; D is possibly TRBD2 (6 bases). Trimming left V 3 bases short and J 7 bases short, with 13 bases between. Germline lookup yields CDR1 SGHNT and CDR2 YENEEA. The CDR3 has 13 residues. The CDR3 spells CASSLGLSGEQYF. Written as DNA, the CDR3 is TGTGCCAGCAGCTTGGGACTCTCCGGGGAGCAGTACTTC.

This clone was counted a single time. The chain recombines TRBV3-1 (or the pseudogene TRBV3-2) with TRBJ2-7; D gene unclear. Germline V gene sequence: CDR1 LGHDT, CDR2 YNNKEL (reference sequence). The CDR3 loop spans 15 amino acids. V was cut by 3 bases and J by 6 bases, with 18 bases left in between. The CDR3 DNA reads as TGTGCCAGCAGCCATAGGAGAGGTTCATCCATCGAGCAGTACTTC. As protein: CASSHRRGSSIEQYF.

The table lists this clone with a count of one. The chain couples TRBV3-1 (or the pseudogene TRBV3-2) to TRBJ2-2; 7 bases are a match to TRBD2. V was pared by 2 bases and J by 3 bases, with 3 bases of the junction left unmatched. This CDR3 has 15 amino acids. The germline CDR1 and CDR2 sequences are LGHDT and YNNKEL (reference sequence). CDR3 in DNA: TGTGCCAGCAGCCAACTCCGGGGGGACACCGGGGAGCTGTTTTTT. Protein sequence: CASSQLRGDTGELFF.

The chain joins TRBV27 to TRBJ1-5; maybe TRBD1 (6 bases). The CDR3 is 15 residues long. V lost 1 base and J 4 bases, leaving 11 bases between the germline ends. Germline V gene lookup returns CDR1 MNHEY and CDR2 SMNVEV (reference sequence). In DNA, the CDR3 is TGTGCCAGCAGTTTATTCAGTCAGGGGAATCAGCCCCAGCATTTT. Its protein is CASSLFSQGNQPQHF.

The rearrangement joins TRBV27 to TRBJ2-2; 7 nucleotides align to TRBD1. V shed 4 bases and J 3 bases; nucleotides not matched to a gene: 2. Looked up from germline, CDR1 is MNHEY and CDR2 is SMNVEV (reference sequence). The CDR3 consists of 14 residues. For the CDR3, the DNA is TGTGCCAGCAGTTCAGGGACAGACACCGGGGAGCTGTTTTTT. Protein product: CASSSGTDTGELFF.

The gene calls are TRBV7-6 and TRBJ2-3; 8 bases match TRBD2. The CDR3 covers 15 residues. Germline trimming cut 7 bases from V and 6 bases from J; bases unmatched to any gene: 12. Germline CDR1 is SGHVS and CDR2 is FNYEAQ. The CDR3 reads CASTRGGPPGDTQYF. DNA of the CDR3: TGTGCCAGCACCCGGGGGGGCCCTCCTGGGGATACGCAGTATTTT.

This clone was picked up a small number of times. The rearrangement links TRBV11-2 to TRBJ1-2, with 8 bases that match TRBD1. V lost 5 bases to trimming and J lost 3 bases; unmatched junction nucleotides: 11. This CDR3 comprises 16 residues. Germline V CDR1 and CDR2: SGHAT, FQNNGV. DNA for the CDR3: TGTGCCAGCAGCGCCCGCCTACAGGGGGGTGACTATGGCTACACCTTC. The encoded protein is CASSARLQGGDYGYTF.

This clone showed up just once. The chain uses TRBV5-1 and TRBJ1-1, with D tentatively TRBD1 (5 bases). This CDR3 has 14 residues. Trimming removed 0 bases from V and 4 bases from J, with 10 bases in between. Germline CDR1 is SGHRS and CDR2 is YFSETQ. For the CDR3, the DNA is TGCGCCAGCAGCTTGGGGCAGGGAGGCACTGAAGCTTTCTTT. It specifies CASSLGQGGTEAFF.

The V call is TRBV19, the J call TRBJ1-5; TRBD1 matches 9 bases. Looked up from germline, CDR1 is LNHDA and CDR2 is SQIVND (reference sequence). Germline trimming cut 7 bases from V and 0 bases from J; bases unmatched to any gene: 10. CDR3 length: 17 amino acids. CDR3: CASTPIDRGDSNQPQHF. DNA for the CDR3: TGTGCCAGTACTCCAATTGACAGGGGGGATAGCAATCAGCCCCAGCATTTT.

This clone was counted between two and nine times. The gene calls are TRBV3-1 (or the pseudogene TRBV3-2) and TRBJ2-5; 11 positions match TRBD1. Unmatched junction bases numbered 6, after V lost 0 bases and J lost 9 bases. This CDR3 contains 15 residues. CDR1 is LGHDT and CDR2 is YNNKEL in the germline V gene (reference sequence). This chain's CDR3 is CASSQDGTGGVAQYF. The CDR3 DNA is TGTGCCAGCAGCCAAGATGGGACAGGGGGGGTGGCCCAGTACTTC.

This clone has only one observation. The chain is built from TRBV7-6 and TRBJ1-5; D might be TRBD1 (6 bases). CDR1 is SGHVS and CDR2 is FNYEAQ in the germline V gene. Trimming removed 5 bases from V and 4 bases from J, with 15 bases in between. This CDR3 has 15 amino acids. DNA for the CDR3: TGTGCCAGCAGCCTGGGGGGGGCGGGTAATCAGCCCCAGCATTTT. This translates into CASSLGGAGNQPQHF.

The gene calls are TRBV28 and TRBJ1-1; perhaps TRBD1 as D (5 bases). The ends were cut back, 5 bases at V and 4 bases at J, with 14 bases in the middle. The CDR3 has 14 amino acids. Germline-derived CDR1 and CDR2 are MDHEN and SYDVKM. CDR3 region: CASSVQGAVTEAFF. The CDR3 DNA sequence: TGTGCCAGCAGTGTACAAGGGGCGGTCACTGAAGCTTTCTTT.

J is TRBJ2-5 and V is TRBV4-3, with D possibly being TRBD1 (5 bases). Germline V lookup: CDR1 LGHNA, CDR2 YSLEER. Trimming shortened V by 0 bases and J by 7 bases, and 15 bases separated the two germline ends. The CDR3 has 15 amino acids. The CDR3, as DNA: TGCGCCAGCAGCCAAGATAGGGCTGGGGCAGGGACCCAGTACTTC. Protein: CASSQDRAGAGTQYF.

The chain employs TRBV11-3 and TRBJ2-6; D remains unclear. This CDR3 contains 13 residues. Germline assignment: CDR1 SGHNT and CDR2 YENEEA. Trimming removed 3 bases from V and 3 bases from J, with 3 bases in between. CDR3 protein: CASSFGGANVLTF. In DNA form, the CDR3 reads TGTGCCAGCAGCTTCGGTGGGGCCAACGTCCTGACTTTC. The full variable domain, with the rest looked up from reference TRBV11-3 and TRBJ2-6, is EAGVVQSPRYKIIEKKQPVAFWCNPISGHNTLYWYLQNLGQGPELLIRYENEEAVDDSQLPKDRFSAERLKGVDSTLKIQPAELGDSAVYLCASSFGGANVLTFGAGSRLTVL.

The chain joins TRBV7-2 to TRBJ2-7, with 9 bases that match TRBD2. Germline V gives CDR1 SGHTA, CDR2 FQGNSA. The length of the CDR3 is 16 residues. The junction had 10 bases not matched to a gene; V was cut back by 2 bases and J by 5 bases. The CDR3 protein is CASSLKWVAGDDEQYF. The CDR3 DNA follows: TGTGCCAGCAGCTTAAAATGGGTAGCGGGAGACGACGAGCAGTACTTC. The complete variable domain, with remaining parts taken from reference TRBV7-2 and TRBJ2-7, reads GAGVSQSPSNKVTEKGKDVELRCDPISGHTALYWYRQSLGQGLEFLIYFQGNSAPDKSGLPSDRFSAERTGGSVSTLTIQRTQQEDSAVYLCASSLKWVAGDDEQYFGPGTRLTVT.

The chain uses TRBV7-9 and TRBJ2-3, with D maybe TRBD2 (6 bases). This CDR3 region has 16 residues. V lost 5 bases to trimming and J lost 2 bases, with 17 bases between them. Per the germline V gene, CDR1 is SEHNR and CDR2 is FQNEAQ (reference sequence). CDR3 amino acids: CASSTSAGRNTDTQYF. CDR3 coding DNA: TGTGCCAGCAGCACCAGCGCCGGGAGAAACACAGATACGCAGTATTTT.

The CDR3 coding sequence is TGTGCCAGTACCTCGGCCCGGGGCAATGAGCAGTTCTTC. It encodes CASTSARGNEQFF. This rearrangement joins TRBV19 to TRBJ2-1; a weak D match, TRBD2 (5 bases). The length of the CDR3 is 13 residues. The germline V and J ends were trimmed by 7 bases and 6 bases, with 13 bases remaining between them. Per the germline V gene, CDR1 is LNHDA and CDR2 is SQIVND (reference sequence).

This chain links TRBV27 with TRBJ2-2; D perhaps matches TRBD2 (6 bases). The germline CDR1 and CDR2 sequences are MNHEY and SMNVEV (reference sequence). This CDR3 region has 13 residues. V gave up 8 bases and J gave up 4 bases, with 11 bases separating them. The CDR3 protein is CASCWGGTGELFF. The DNA of the CDR3 is TGTGCCAGCTGTTGGGGAGGCACCGGGGAGCTGTTTTTT.

This clone came up a few times. The J gene is TRBJ2-7, the V gene TRBV6-6; D possibly corresponds to TRBD1 (5 bases). The CDR3 extends over 14 amino acids. Trimming took off 0 bases at V and 3 bases at J, with 9 bases between the two ends. Germline V lookup: CDR1 MNHNY, CDR2 SVGAGI (reference sequence). CDR3 protein: CASSYSGQFYEQYF. CDR3 DNA: TGTGCCAGCAGTTACTCGGGGCAGTTCTACGAGCAGTACTTC.